Sequencing of this T cell receptor (beta chain) was carried out in a study of cytomegalovirus exposure and HLA in healthy donors. Study information: The study placed 70% to 90% of its 398 genotyped donors in the Caucasian-associated ancestry cluster.

Use of 60 Vbeta and 13 Jbeta primers characterized the PCR. Produced via immunoSEQ multiplex PCR; TCRdb's table is partial and in-frame only. Among approximately 200,000 clones listed, 79% were seen once. Per germline, CDR1 SGHNT and CDR2 YYREEE (reference sequence). J was trimmed by 7 bases and V by 0 bases; bases with no gene match: 9. The CDR3 is 16 residues long. A word on this clone: Its specificity is unknown.

Findings and limits, study-wide: The study carried out a later analysis of TCR beta sequences. It associated 15,000 to 20,000 of them with specific HLA alleles at a false discovery rate of 0.05. Most subjects had HLA-A and HLA-B alleles reportedly predicted accurately by TCR beta sequences.

Source material: PBMCs. The chain has TRBV5-4 and TRBJ1-2, with 10 bases lining up with TRBD1. The clonotype comes from a woman aged 25 to 39 in good health and CMV-seropositive. This CDR3 is CASSLVFGQGEGGYTF. The CDR3 DNA reads as TGTGCCAGCAGCTTGGTGTTTGGACAGGGGGAGGGTGGCTACACCTTC. Variable domain in full (rest from reference TRBV5-4 and TRBJ1-2): ETGVTQSPTHLIKTRGQQVTLRCSSQSGHNTVSWYQQALGQGPQFIFQYYREEENGRGNFPPRFSGLQFPNYSSELNVNALELDDSALYLCASSLVFGQGEGGYTFGSGTRLTVV.